A selection of T cell receptor beta chains follows, all from one sample in a study of T cells after yellow fever vaccination. TCRdb redid the calling of the 5' RACE reads with MiXCR, one entry per CDR3 protein. Among 110,000 to 150,000 distinct CDR3 sequences, about 6.9% were seen once, and the ten largest hold about 0.6%. The sequenced sample was CD4+ T cells sorted from PBMCs, obtained 10 days after the yellow fever booster vaccination. Receptors originate from a young man who received the YFV17D yellow fever vaccine. Each CDR3 is given with its conserved first and last residue. The order of the fields is CDR3 length, D gene, J gene, V gene, CDR3 protein. D genes are given only for firm matches.

14 | - | TRBJ2-7 | TRBV29-1 | CSVTGWLASYEQYF
17 | - | TRBJ2-1 | TRBV7-9 | CASSSSRVFFSYNEQFF
15 | - | TRBJ2-2 | TRBV7-2 | CASSPGRSNTGELFF
13 | TRBD1 | TRBJ2-7 | TRBV6-6 | CASSYGARDRAAF
14 | TRBD1 | TRBJ2-7 | TRBV28 | CASSLGQVPYEQYF
14 | - | TRBJ2-6 | TRBV29-1 | CSVGEGPGANVLTF
13 | - | TRBJ2-7 | TRBV7-8 | CASSQPDSYEQYF
14 | TRBD1 | TRBJ2-5 | TRBV2 | CARQGPQSQETQYF
14 | - | TRBJ2-7 | TRBV11-2 | CASSLDRVSYEQYF
17 | TRBD2 | TRBJ2-2 | TRBV4-2 | CASSLDSGRGNTGELFF
16 | - | TRBJ2-3 | TRBV20-1 | CSARDRRGYSTDTQYF
15 | - | TRBJ2-1 | TRBV6-5 | CASSSQVGSYNEQFF
16 | - | TRBJ2-1 | TRBV15 | CATSRDPDPSYNEQFF
14 | - | TRBJ2-1 | TRBV6-5 | CASSYSRGRYEQFF
19 | TRBD2 | TRBJ2-3 | TRBV4-2 | CASSPRTKRGPTSTDTQYF
15 | - | TRBJ1-3 | TRBV7-7 | CASSYRYGTGNTIYF
14 | TRBD2 | TRBJ2-7 | TRBV6-5 | CASSYSERGYEQYF
14 | - | TRBJ2-7 | TRBV11-2 | CASSLLDTDYEQYF
12 | TRBD2 | TRBJ2-1 | TRBV20-1 | CSASREVREQFF
13 | - | TRBJ1-2 | TRBV6-1 | CASREDGNYGYTF
13 | - | TRBJ1-2 | TRBV18 | CASSAGQNYGYTF
13 | - | TRBJ2-5 | TRBV5-1 | CASSPGPEETQYF